This TCR beta chain appears in the sequencing data of a study of cytomegalovirus exposure and HLA in healthy donors. Points from the study as a whole: In a later analysis, a missense DCLRE1C variant was linked to TCR beta V- and J-gene trimming. Later work showed greater clonal expansion in HLA-associated TCR beta chains than in equally common others.

Germline assignment: CDR1 SGHTA and CDR2 FQGTGA. The CDR3 is 14 residues long. The ends lost 6 bases at V and 9 bases at J; junction bases unmatched: 9. In the PCR, 60 Vbeta and 13 Jbeta primers were used. TCRdb's copy holds only in-frame clones and misses some; the assay was immunoSEQ multiplex PCR. Of about 170,000 clones listed, around 74% were seen once; the top ten hold roughly 3%. Turning to this clone: As yet, its antigen is unknown.

The sequencing input was PBMCs. The chain carries TRBV7-3 and TRBJ2-3; TRBD2 matches at 10 bases. This clonotype was obtained from a female donor in good health and CMV-seronegative. The CDR3 sequence is CASSFIAGGGTQYF. CDR3 in DNA: TGTGCCAGCAGTTTTATAGCGGGAGGAGGAACGCAGTATTTT.